Sequencing of this T cell receptor (beta chain) was carried out in a study of T cells in localized non-small cell lung cancer (dated by TCRdb to between 2020 and 2021). Regarding the complete study: The study analyzed T cell repertoires of hundreds of early-stage NSCLC patients, comparing tumors and uninvolved tumor-adjacent lungs. The cohort consisted of roughly 240 treatment-naive NSCLC patients whose localized lung tumors had been resected. Of the NSCLC patients, approximately 130 were male and around 97 were female, and the mean age was about 69 years.

Trimming takes 4 bases from V and 5 bases from J, and the germline ends sit 13 bases apart. Taken from cysteine to phenylalanine, the CDR3 has 14 residues. Left in the record is the CDR3 DNA by itself, 42 bases read in frame from the first base. The germline V gene (reference sequence) specifies SGHNT as CDR1 and YYREEE as CDR2. Findings and caveats that apply to the study as a whole: Because of the exploratory design, TCR variables were selected using unadjusted p-values without false-discovery rate correction. Higher T cell density in blood was associated with longer overall survival, whereas higher clonality in adjacent lung was associated with shorter survival. The highest T cell clonality was observed in uninvolved tumor-adjacent lung, where clonality exceeded that of tumor, suggesting that antigenic responses were more focused in uninvolved tumor-adjacent lung. A median of around 57 of the top 100 tumor clones were detected in paired uninvolved adjacent lung, and 28 of these tumor clones were also found among the top 100 clones of the paired uninvolved adjacent lung. Because multi-region tumor sequencing was not done, intratumor heterogeneity could not be ruled out.

At diagnosis, tumor, uninvolved tumor-adjacent lung and peripheral blood were collected and then preserved as a mix of FFPE and fresh-frozen material. Blood samples were analyzed as peripheral blood mononuclear cells for TCR repertoire profiling. Regarding this clone: Its antigen remains undetermined. Base qualities are not recorded, but no much larger clone differs from it by a single base.

The immunoSEQ Assay was used to sequence TCR beta CDR3 regions from DNA. The study's own analysis went as follows. To compute T cell density, TCR beta template counts were normalized to usable DNA, which was estimated by amplifying housekeeping genes. Richness was estimated using the preseqR package, with extrapolation to 400,000 templates for PBMC samples and to 120,000 templates for tissue samples. Clonality was calculated as one minus Pielou's evenness. Tissue-enriched TCRs were identified by differential abundance testing using productive amino-acid clonotypes, minimum total count 5 and alpha 0.1. The Jaccard Index and the Morisita Overlap Index were used to quantify repertoire overlap between compartments. GLIPH grouped TCR beta CDR3s together with public tetramer-defined viral CDR3s, and a viral motif had to include at least three viral sequences and show V-gene enrichment. The table was pulled from immuneACCESS by TCRdb, which kept in-frame rearrangements only. Such tables lose some clones; where checked, under half of the loss comes from unresolved V genes, and the rest has no known cause. The V and J calls and the clone size are those of that table, but D and trimming were determined from the DNA. The sample includes about 24,000 clones, with roughly 90% observed a single time. The ten most abundant clones make up around 32% of the sample.

The sequence links TRBV5-4 to TRBJ1-5; a weak D assignment points to TRBD1 (5 bases agree). The material sequenced was peripheral blood, taken before any cancer treatment. The source is a male donor aged 60 or over with stage I squamous cell lung carcinoma. The bases read TGTGCCAGCAGCCTGCGGGGGTCCCATCAGCCCCAGCATTTT. Translation gives CASSLRGSHQPQHF.